This T cell receptor beta chain was sequenced in a study of blood T cell repertoires in COVID-19. Study-wide background: Acute-phase and convalescent COVID-19 samples originated in the United States, Italy and Spain. T cells, B-cell-depleted T cells, or PBMCs supplied cDNA or gDNA.

Participants were aged roughly 18 to 90 years, lived in 20 to 30 US areas, and enrolled virtually. The germline V gene encodes CDR1 KGHSH and CDR2 LQKENI. CDR3 size: 12 residues. V lost 5 bases and J lost 0, with 4 bases in between. Original processing methods: Amplification with reference gene primers provided the estimates of nucleated cell counts. Profiled with immunoSEQ multiplex PCR; TCRdb holds only in-frame clones, not every one. D and trimming were read from the DNA, whereas the V and J calls and clone size are those reported in that table. This sample yields approximately 380,000 clones, of which roughly 91% are seen a single time; about 1.1% belongs to the top ten.

V usage is TRBV18 and J usage is TRBJ1-2; D is unresolved. The sample taken for sequencing was PBMCs or T cells enriched from blood (not recorded which). The clonotype comes from a woman in her late teens or twenties who had recovered from COVID-19. CDR3 DNA: TGTGCCAGCTCAGCGGCTAACTATGGCTACACCTTC. This codes for CASSAANYGYTF.